Listed below are T cell receptor beta chains from one sample, sequenced in a study of T-cell reconstitution after alpha-beta-depleted transplantation in children. TCRdb recomputed calls from the PCR reads with MiXCR, one row per CDR3 protein. Of some 390,000 distinct CDR3 sequences listed, roughly 20% are singletons. The sequenced sample was PBMCs from the stem cell graft donor, obtained from the stem cell graft. The origin of the receptors is a human donor who donated a stem cell graft to a child with acute myeloid leukemia. Both conserved end residues are part of each CDR3. D genes are given only for firm matches. Some rows mark clone size as missing; the rest say once, few, many or name a class of expanded clone.

j_call d_call clone_size v_call cdr3_nt cdr3_aa
TRBJ1-4 TRBD1 - TRBV6-1 TGTGCCAGCACCGAGGGGCAGGGGGCAGAAAAACTGTTTTTT CASTEGQGAEKLFF
TRBJ2-7 - few TRBV20-1 TGCAGCGCGGCAAAGGACAGCTACGAGCAGTACTTC CSAAKDSYEQYF
TRBJ2-7 TRBD2 - TRBV7-3 TGTGCCAGCAGCTTACTGTATGGACTAGCGGGAGTGGGGGAGCAGTACTTC CASSLLYGLAGVGEQYF
TRBJ2-6 TRBD1 few TRBV12-3/TRBV12-4 TGTGCCAGCAGTTTGTTTGACAGGGGGCTCTATGGCCTTTCTGGGGCCAACGTCCTGACTTTC CASSLFDRGLYGLSGANVLTF
TRBJ1-1 TRBD1 few TRBV12-3/TRBV12-4 TGTGCCAGCAGCTGGGACAGGTCAGGCACTGAAGCTTTCTTT CASSWDRSGTEAFF
TRBJ2-5 - - TRBV5-1 TGCGCCAGCAGCTTCAGGGAGAATCAAGAGACCCAGTACTTC CASSFRENQETQYF
TRBJ2-3 TRBD1 - TRBV3-1 TGTGCCAGCAGCCAACCCGGGACAGGCAGGTCCGATACGCAGTATTTT CASSQPGTGRSDTQYF
TRBJ2-3 - few TRBV21-1 TGTGCCAGCAGCAAAATCGACACAGATACGCAGTATTTT CASSKIDTDTQYF
TRBJ1-5 - - TRBV9 TGTGCCAGCAGCGGGGGGCCGGGCAATCAGCCCCAGCATTTT CASSGGPGNQPQHF
TRBJ2-7 - - TRBV12-3/TRBV12-4 TGTGCCAGCAGTTTAGGGGCCGTGGGGGAGCAGTACTTC CASSLGAVGEQYF
TRBJ2-7 - few TRBV20-1 TGCAGTGCTAGTGGGGGCGGGACACTCACCTACGAGCAGTACTTC CSASGGGTLTYEQYF
TRBJ1-1 - - TRBV6-5 TGTGCCAGCAGTTACTACGGTGGCACTGAAGCTTTCTTT CASSYYGGTEAFF
TRBJ2-6 - once TRBV25-1 TGTGCCACCTTTTCTGGGGCCAACGTCCTGACTTTC CATFSGANVLTF
TRBJ1-2 TRBD1 few TRBV25-1 TGTGCCAGCAGTGAACCAGGGACAGTCTTGGGCTACACCTTC CASSEPGTVLGYTF
TRBJ2-5 - many TRBV6-2/TRBV6-3 TGTGCCAGCAGGGTCAGGGAGACCCAGTACTTC CASRVRETQYF
TRBJ1-1 - - TRBV4-1 TGCGCCAGCAGCCAAGATAAAGGGTTCTCGTCAGCTTTCTTT CASSQDKGFSSAFF
TRBJ1-3 - - TRBV28 TGTGCCAGCAGCTTGGCGCCCCGCGCTGGAAACACCATATATTTT CASSLAPRAGNTIYF
TRBJ2-6 TRBD1 - TRBV20-1 TGCAGTGCCAGGACAGGGGAAGCTGGGGCCAACGTCCTGACTTTC CSARTGEAGANVLTF
TRBJ2-2 - - TRBV9 TGTGCCAGCAGCGTAGCGGACAAAAACACCGGGGAGCTGTTTTTT CASSVADKNTGELFF
TRBJ2-1 - - TRBV20-1 TGCAGTGCTAGGACGTCCAGGGCCGTCCTCAATGAGCAGTTCTTC CSARTSRAVLNEQFF
TRBJ2-7 - - TRBV7-2 TGTGCCAGCAGTTCGCGACTTACCTCTTACGAGCAGTACTTC CASSSRLTSYEQYF
TRBJ1-2 TRBD1 few TRBV9 TGTGCCAGCAGCGCCATACAGGGGGCGGAGGGCTACACCTTC CASSAIQGAEGYTF
TRBJ2-1 TRBD2 many TRBV15 TGTGCCACCAAGGTAGCGGGGCCTAGGTCCTACAATGAGCAGTTCTTC CATKVAGPRSYNEQFF
TRBJ1-5 - once TRBV20-1 TGCAGTGCCACCCGGGCCTCGACGGATTATAGCAATCAGCCCCAGCATTTT CSATRASTDYSNQPQHF
TRBJ2-5 TRBD2 many TRBV16 TGTGCCAGCAGCCAGGGACTAGCGGGAGTTGGAGAGACCCAGTACTTC CASSQGLAGVGETQYF
TRBJ2-7 - few TRBV7-8 TGTGCCAGCAGCTTTTGGCAGGTAGCCTACGAGCAGTACTTC CASSFWQVAYEQYF
TRBJ1-2 - - TRBV12-3/TRBV12-4 TGTGCCAGCAGTTTAACTCCGGCCAGGGTTAACTATGGCTACACCTTC CASSLTPARVNYGYTF
TRBJ2-6 TRBD1 - TRBV20-1 TGCAGTGCCCCTTCCTTGGGACAGGGGGCTCCTGGGGCCAACGTCCTGACTTTC CSAPSLGQGAPGANVLTF
TRBJ2-7 - many TRBV20-1 TGCAGTGCACCTAAGTCAGGGGTCACCTACGAGCAGTACTTC CSAPKSGVTYEQYF
TRBJ2-7 - - TRBV12-3/TRBV12-4 TGTGCCAGCAGCGGACAGCCCAAAGTGGGCGAGCAGTACTTC CASSGQPKVGEQYF